Shown below are 25 T cell receptor beta chains from a single sample sequenced in a study of T-cell reconstitution after alpha-beta-depleted transplantation in children. Molecular barcoding with unique molecular identifiers was used for the TCRbeta library. Each CDR3 protein is one row after TCRdb ran MiXCR on the PCR reads. The sample shows roughly 180,000 distinct CDR3 sequences, more than 12% of them seen only once. The source was PBMCs from the stem cell graft donor, collected from the stem cell graft. All receptors come from a human donor who donated a stem cell graft to a child with acute lymphoblastic leukemia.

The chain couples TRBV20-1 to TRBJ2-1; TRBD2 matches at 12 bases. This CDR3 is 16 amino acids long. Trimming cost V 6 bases and J 8 bases; bases outside gene matches: 14. CDR1 and CDR2 (germline): DFQATT, SNEGSKA (reference sequence). CDR3 sequence: CSATGLAGFPADEQFF. The CDR3 DNA is TGCAGTGCCACCGGACTAGCGGGGTTCCCTGCGGATGAGCAGTTCTTC.

This clonotype was picked up a small number of times. This chain uses TRBV12-3 or TRBV12-4 with TRBJ2-6; 7 bases align to TRBD1. The CDR3 loop spans 18 amino acids. The J segment lost 0 bases and the V segment lost 2 bases, leaving 7 bases of the junction unmatched. CDR3 DNA sequence: TGTGCCAGCAGTTTATACAGGGGACCCAGCTCTGGGGCCAACGTCCTGACTTTC. This translates into CASSLYRGPSSGANVLTF.

This clonotype was seen at least ten times. V and J are TRBV5-4 and TRBJ2-2; D is unclear. Germline V gene sequence: CDR1 SGHNT, CDR2 YYREEE (reference sequence). The CDR3 sequence is 16 residues long. V lost 1 base and J 4 bases, leaving 14 bases between the germline ends. The CDR3: CASSLIKGSGTGELFF. CDR3 DNA: TGTGCCAGCAGCTTGATAAAGGGATCAGGCACCGGGGAGCTGTTTTTT.

The chain has TRBV11-2 and TRBJ1-2; 7 positions agree with TRBD1. The germline V gene encodes CDR1 SGHAT and CDR2 FQNNGV. The V and J ends lost 1 base and 2 bases, in that order; junction bases with no gene match: 4. The CDR3 is 15 residues long. CDR3 protein: CASSLGPQGNYGYTF. In DNA form, the CDR3 reads TGTGCCAGCAGCTTAGGGCCACAGGGGAACTATGGCTACACCTTC.

In the case of this clonotype: At one end the junction does not follow the germline gene, possibly because of a read error. This chain connects TRBV24-1 to TRBJ1-3, with a weak D call TRBD1 (6 bases). This CDR3 contains 16 residues. CDR1 KGHDR and CDR2 SFDVKD come from the germline V gene. The CDR3 region is CAASDFQGLSGNTIYF. The CDR3 region has the DNA TGTGCCGCCAGTGATTTCCAGGGGCTCTCTGGAAACACCATATATTTT.

This clonotype was recorded many times. The chain links TRBV5-1 to TRBJ1-1; TRBD1 aligns across 7 bases. Germline V CDR1 and CDR2: SGHRS, YFSETQ. The CDR3 has 14 amino acids. V lost 2 bases and J lost 2; bases outside the gene matches: 3. The CDR3 nucleotides read TGCGCCAGCAGCTTCGACAGGGTCAACACTGAAGCTTTCTTT. Amino acid sequence: CASSFDRVNTEAFF.

The rearrangement joins TRBV12-3 or TRBV12-4 to TRBJ2-1, with D hard to call. The CDR3 spans 11 residues. CDR3 loop: CAINSYNEQFF. The CDR3 region has the DNA TGTGCAATTAACTCCTACAATGAGCAGTTCTTC.

This clonotype was picked up many times. The V gene is TRBV7-8, the J gene TRBJ2-2; TRBD1 might be the D (5 bases). Trimming removed 6 bases from V and 3 bases from J, with 11 bases in between. Germline V gives CDR1 SGHVS, CDR2 FQNEAQ. The CDR3 extends over 14 amino acids. CDR3 sequence: CASRLEGDTGELFF. In DNA form, the CDR3 reads TGTGCCAGCAGGCTCGAAGGGGACACCGGGGAGCTGTTTTTT.

At least ten counts were recorded for this clonotype. V is TRBV5-1 and J is TRBJ2-7, with 13 bases identical to TRBD2. The CDR3 covers 15 residues. The germline V gene has CDR1 SGHRS and CDR2 YFSETQ. Trimming took 5 bases from V and 6 from J; bases not matched to a gene: 8. CDR3 sequence (DNA): TGCGCCAGCAGACGTGGACTAGCGGGAGATTCCGAGCAGTACTTC. Protein sequence: CASRRGLAGDSEQYF.

This clonotype was found a few times. The chain couples TRBV20-1 to TRBJ2-2; D is undetermined. The V gene's germline CDR1 is DFQATT and CDR2 SNEGSKA (reference sequence). V shed 0 bases and J shed 2 bases, with 13 bases lying between them. The CDR3 is 16 residues long. The CDR3 sequence: CSARDSQPLNTGELFF. CDR3 DNA sequence: TGCAGTGCTAGAGATTCCCAACCCCTCAACACCGGGGAGCTGTTTTTT.

This clonotype appeared many times. This sequence joins TRBV7-2 and TRBJ2-7, with a weak D call TRBD1 (6 bases). Trimming shortened V by 3 bases and J by 7 bases, and 10 bases separated the two germline ends. The germline CDR1 and CDR2 sequences are SGHTA and FQGNSA. The CDR3 is 12 amino acids. The CDR3 coding sequence is TGTGCCAGCAGCTTCCTGAGGGGGGAGCAGTACTTC. As protein: CASSFLRGEQYF.

This clonotype was counted only a few times. For the CDR3, the DNA is TGTGCCAGCAGCTCCAACCTAGCGGGAGGACCAACAGATACGCAGTATTTT. It specifies CASSSNLAGGPTDTQYF. The chain combines TRBV7-8 with TRBJ2-3; the match to TRBD2 covers 11 bases. The CDR3 totals 17 residues. The germline V gene has CDR1 SGHVS and CDR2 FQNEAQ. V was clipped by 4 bases and J by 3 bases; unmatched bases: 9. Drawing the rest from reference TRBV7-8 and TRBJ2-3, the complete variable domain is GAGVSQSPRYKVAKRGQDVALRCDPISGHVSLFWYQQALGQGPEFLTYFQNEAQLDKSGLPSDRFFAERPEGSVSTLKIQRTQQEDSAVYLCASSSNLAGGPTDTQYFGPGTRLTVL.

This clonotype was picked up many times. The V call is TRBV9, the J call TRBJ2-1; possible D gene TRBD2, 6 bases. CDR1 is SGDLS, CDR2 YYNGEE, per germline. The CDR3 sequence is 16 residues long. The germline V and J ends were trimmed by 4 bases and 2 bases, with 16 bases remaining between them. The chain's CDR3 is CASSRNLGEAYNEQFF. The CDR3 region has the DNA TGTGCCAGCAGCCGAAACCTGGGGGAGGCCTACAATGAGCAGTTCTTC. Full variable domain (missing parts from reference TRBV9 and TRBJ2-1): DSGVTQTPKHLITATGQRVTLRCSPRSGDLSVYWYQQSLDQGLQFLIQYYNGEERAKGNILERFSAQQFPDLHSELNLSSLELGDSALYFCASSRNLGEAYNEQFFGPGTRLTVL.

This clonotype was picked up many times. The V gene is TRBV6-1, the J gene TRBJ2-7; D might be TRBD2 (6 bases). Germline CDR1 and CDR2: MNHNS and SASEGT. Trimming shortened V by 6 bases and J by 1 base, and 13 bases separated the two germline ends. The CDR3 runs 14 residues. The CDR3 sequence is CASRRLEGSYEQYF. CDR3 nucleotides: TGTGCCAGCAGGAGGTTGGAGGGGTCCTACGAGCAGTACTTC.

This clonotype showed up many times. This chain links TRBV11-2 with TRBJ2-1; 9 nucleotides agree with TRBD2. Trimming took 5 bases from V and 12 from J; bases not matched to a gene: 8. The CDR3 is 13 amino acids. The germline V gene has CDR1 SGHAT and CDR2 FQNNGV. CDR3 amino acids: CASSAPEREAQFF. Here the CDR3 DNA reads TGTGCCAGCAGCGCCCCAGAGCGGGAGGCGCAGTTCTTC.

Concerning this clonotype itself: Relative to the germline gene, one junction end is altered; a read error may explain this. This chain uses TRBV20-1 with TRBJ2-1; maybe TRBD2 (6 bases). Germline assignment: CDR1 DFQATT and CDR2 SNEGSKA (reference sequence). This CDR3 has 14 residues. This chain's CDR3 is CSPRGFGTSGEQFF. CDR3 bases: TGCAGTCCTAGAGGGTTCGGGACTTCCGGGGAGCAGTTCTTC.

This clonotype was picked up many times. The gene calls are TRBV12-3 or TRBV12-4 and TRBJ2-7; 11 nucleotides match TRBD2. This CDR3 has 16 amino acids. Losses at the gene ends were 5 bases for V and 1 base for J; bases not matched to a gene: 7. The DNA for the CDR3 is TGTGCCAGCAGTCGGATAGCGGGAGGGTCTTCCTACGAGCAGTACTTC. Translating gives CASSRIAGGSSYEQYF.

This clonotype was counted ten times or more. The rearrangement uses TRBV12-3 or TRBV12-4 and TRBJ2-5; the match to TRBD2 covers 11 bases. After removal of 6 bases from V and 5 bases from J, the junction contained 5 bases not matched to a gene. This CDR3 is 14 amino acids long. CDR3 sequence (DNA): TGTGCCAGCAGCCCAAGACTAGCGGGGGAGACCCAGTACTTC. Residues: CASSPRLAGETQYF.

This clonotype was recorded at least ten times. This chain connects TRBV5-1 to TRBJ1-1, with 7 bases aligning to TRBD1. The CDR3 length is 12 residues. V was pared by 3 bases and J by 6 bases, with 2 bases of the junction left unmatched. Looked up from germline, CDR1 is SGHRS and CDR2 is YFSETQ. As DNA, the CDR3 is TGCGCCAGCAGCTACGACAGGGCTGAAGCTTTCTTT. This codes for CASSYDRAEAFF.

As for this clonotype: One junction end disagrees with the germline gene, perhaps due to a read error. CDR3 nucleotide sequence: TGTGCCAGCAGTCCCGGCTACCTTAACGGCGAATTC. Its translation is CASSPGYLNGEF. The chain has TRBV2 and TRBJ1-2; D gene uncertain. Germline CDR1 reads SNHLY; CDR2 reads FYNNEI. The CDR3 spans 12 residues.

In this sample, this clonotype turned up many times. V usage is TRBV20-1 and J usage is TRBJ2-7; 8 bases match TRBD2. The CDR3 contains 15 residues. Looked up from germline, CDR1 is DFQATT and CDR2 is SNEGSKA (reference sequence). Trimming cost V 6 bases and J 6 bases; bases outside gene matches: 16. CDR3 amino acids: CSANSSGPLGCEQYF. The CDR3 region has the DNA TGCAGTGCAAACTCTAGCGGGCCCTTAGGATGCGAGCAGTACTTC.

This sequence joins TRBV7-2 and TRBJ2-1; D not certain. V gave up 2 bases and J gave up 8 bases, with 19 bases separating them. There are 16 residues in the CDR3. Germline loops: CDR1 SGHTA, CDR2 FQGNSA. The DNA of the CDR3 is TGTGCCAGCAGCTTAACTTCATTAGCCATCCTCGATGAGCAGTTCTTC. It translates to CASSLTSLAILDEQFF.

Ten or more counts support this clonotype. The V and J genes are TRBV5-6 and TRBJ1-1; maybe TRBD1 (6 bases). With 2 bases removed from V and 2 bases from J, the gap between germline ends came to 16 bases. CDR1 SGHDT and CDR2 YYEEEE come from the germline V gene. This CDR3 region has 16 residues. The CDR3 DNA reads TGTGCCAGCAGCTTCTGGGACGGGGGGCGCAACACTGAAGCTTTCTTT. It codes for CASSFWDGGRNTEAFF.

V usage is TRBV20-1 and J usage is TRBJ2-3; a possible D gene is TRBD2 (6 bases). Germline V gene sequence: CDR1 DFQATT, CDR2 SNEGSKA (reference sequence). Deletions cut 0 bases from V and 6 bases from J, with 25 bases between. The CDR3 runs 18 residues. DNA of the CDR3: TGCAGTGCTAGAGACGAGTGGAGGGATGACAAGGCCAGGGATACGCAGTATTTT. This translates into CSARDEWRDDKARDTQYF.

V is TRBV5-1 and J is TRBJ2-1, with 12 bases identical to TRBD2. V was clipped by 5 bases and J by 2 bases; unmatched bases: 5. CDR3 length: 16 residues. Germline CDR1 is SGHRS and CDR2 is YFSETQ. CDR3 sequence: CASSATSGRTYNEQFF. CDR3 nucleotides: TGCGCCAGCAGTGCGACTAGCGGGAGAACCTACAATGAGCAGTTCTTC.